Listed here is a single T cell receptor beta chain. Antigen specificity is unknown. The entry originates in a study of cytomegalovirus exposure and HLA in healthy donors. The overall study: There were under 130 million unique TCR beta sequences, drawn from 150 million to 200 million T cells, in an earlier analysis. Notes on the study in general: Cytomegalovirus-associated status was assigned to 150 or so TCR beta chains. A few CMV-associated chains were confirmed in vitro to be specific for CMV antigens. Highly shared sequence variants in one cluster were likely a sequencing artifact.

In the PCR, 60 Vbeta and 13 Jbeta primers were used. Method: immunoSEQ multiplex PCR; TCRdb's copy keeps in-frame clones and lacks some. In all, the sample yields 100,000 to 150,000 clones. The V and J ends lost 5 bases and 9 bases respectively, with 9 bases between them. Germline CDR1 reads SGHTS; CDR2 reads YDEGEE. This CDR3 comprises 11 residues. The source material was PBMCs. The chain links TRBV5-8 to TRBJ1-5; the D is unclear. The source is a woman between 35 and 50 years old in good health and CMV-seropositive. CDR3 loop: CASSGLGPQHF. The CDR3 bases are TGTGCCAGCAGTGGACTAGGGCCCCAGCATTTT.